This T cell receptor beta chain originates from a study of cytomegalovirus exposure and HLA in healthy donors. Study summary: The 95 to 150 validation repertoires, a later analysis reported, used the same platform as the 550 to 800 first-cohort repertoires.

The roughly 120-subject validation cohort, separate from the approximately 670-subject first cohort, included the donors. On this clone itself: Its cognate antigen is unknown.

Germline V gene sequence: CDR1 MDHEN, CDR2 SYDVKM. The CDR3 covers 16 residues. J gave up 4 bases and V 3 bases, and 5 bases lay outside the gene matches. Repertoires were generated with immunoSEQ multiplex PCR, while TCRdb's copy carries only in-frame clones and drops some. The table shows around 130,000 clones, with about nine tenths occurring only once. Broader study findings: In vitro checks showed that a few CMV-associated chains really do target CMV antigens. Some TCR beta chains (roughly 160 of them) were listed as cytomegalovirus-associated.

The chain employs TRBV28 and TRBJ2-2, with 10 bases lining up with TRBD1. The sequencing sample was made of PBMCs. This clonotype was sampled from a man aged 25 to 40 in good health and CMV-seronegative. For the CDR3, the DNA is TGTGCCAGCAGTTTGGGGGGGACAGGGGTCACCGGGGAGCTGTTTTTT. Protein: CASSLGGTGVTGELFF.